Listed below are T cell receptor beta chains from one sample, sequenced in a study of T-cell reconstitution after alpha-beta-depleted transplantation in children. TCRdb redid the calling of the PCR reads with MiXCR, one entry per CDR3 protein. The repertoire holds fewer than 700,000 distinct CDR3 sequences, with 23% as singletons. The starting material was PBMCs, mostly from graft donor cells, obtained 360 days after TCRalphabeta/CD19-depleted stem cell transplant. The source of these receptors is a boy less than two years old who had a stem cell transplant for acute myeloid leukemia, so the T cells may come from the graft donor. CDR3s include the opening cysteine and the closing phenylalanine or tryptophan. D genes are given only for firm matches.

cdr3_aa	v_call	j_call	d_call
CASSLNPRRLGTQYF	TRBV28	TRBJ2-5	-
CASSLARPRAVYNEQFF	TRBV7-9	TRBJ2-1	-
CSAVMNTEAFF	TRBV20-1	TRBJ1-1	-
CASSQDGARGDRTEAFF	TRBV4-3	TRBJ1-1	-
CASSTPDRKESQYF	TRBV12-3/TRBV12-4	TRBJ2-5	-
CSAQGDNQPQHF	TRBV20-1	TRBJ1-5	TRBD1
CASRAPGQRYNEQFF	TRBV11-2	TRBJ2-1	TRBD1
CASSQDANEQFF	TRBV4-3	TRBJ2-1	-
CASSLDSGRSYEQYF	TRBV7-2	TRBJ2-7	-
CASSQGQNYEQYF	TRBV5-1	TRBJ2-7	TRBD1
CASSYRFGALPEAFF	TRBV6-5	TRBJ1-1	-
CSARGRPETQYF	TRBV29-1	TRBJ2-5	-
CASSYRSGASNQPQHF	TRBV6-2/TRBV6-3	TRBJ1-5	-
CSAARPGGQGIEKLFF	TRBV20-1	TRBJ1-4	TRBD1
CSATRTHGYTF	TRBV20-1	TRBJ1-2	-
CASSRLGRLTDTQYF	TRBV6-2/TRBV6-3	TRBJ2-3	-